The 21 T cell receptor beta chains in this list originate from one sample, sequenced in a study of molecular identifiers for immune sequencing clone quantification. One entry per CDR3 protein, called by TCRdb with MiXCR from the PCR reads. This table has over 550,000 distinct CDR3 sequences, 25% appearing once. The specimen was naive CD8+ T cells from blood, with Jurkat cell RNA spiked in. This sample's subset: FACS-sorted CD8+CD4-CCR7+CD45RA+ naive T cells. Receptor source: a human donor in good health. Some libraries in this study had Jurkat cell RNA spiked in.

This clonotype was seen more than once but under ten times. The rearrangement uses TRBV20-1 and TRBJ2-5, with a tentative D call TRBD2 (6 bases). In germline, CDR1 is DFQATT, CDR2 SNEGSKA (reference sequence). The CDR3 has 15 amino acids. V lost 0 bases to trimming and J lost 1 base, with 12 bases between them. This chain's CDR3 is CSARDIRESQETQYF. The CDR3 DNA follows: TGCAGTGCTAGAGATATACGGGAGTCCCAAGAGACCCAGTACTTC.

CDR3 sequence (DNA): TGTGCCACCGACGACTCACTCGGGGCAGGGGGTCCAGATACGCAGTATTTT. Translated: CATDDSLGAGGPDTQYF. This chain links TRBV6-5 with TRBJ2-3; TRBD1 matches at 7 bases. The CDR3 has 17 amino acids. Germline loops: CDR1 MNHEY, CDR2 SVGAGI. V was clipped by 10 bases and J by 4 bases; unmatched bases: 20.

V usage is TRBV30 and J usage is TRBJ1-1, with D tentatively TRBD1 (5 bases). The CDR3 has 13 amino acids. The germline V gene encodes CDR1 GTSNPN and CDR2 SVGIG (reference sequence). V was cut by 3 bases and J by 2 bases, with 10 bases left in between. CDR3 in amino acids: CAWRVTANTEAFF. CDR3 sequence (DNA): TGTGCCTGGAGGGTGACAGCCAACACTGAAGCTTTCTTT. Variable domain in full (rest from reference TRBV30 and TRBJ1-1): SQTIHQWPATLVQPVGSPLSLECTVEGTSNPNLYWYRQAAGRGLQLLFYSVGIGQISSEVPQNLSASRPQDRQFILSSKKLLLSDSGFYLCAWRVTANTEAFFGQGTRLTVV.

Points on this clonotype: A much more abundant neighbour one base away suggests this may be a read error. The chain recombines TRBV7-9 with TRBJ2-2, with 7 positions matching TRBD1. Per germline, CDR1 SEHNR and CDR2 FQNEAQ (reference sequence). The CDR3 length is 17 residues. The CDR3 DNA reads TGTGCCGGCAGCACGGACCGGACAGGAAGCTCCACCGGGGAGCTGTTTTTT. Its translation is CAGSTDRTGSSTGELFF. Supplemented by reference TRBV7-9 and TRBJ2-2, the full variable domain reads DTGVSQNPRHKITKRGQNVTFRCDPISEHNRLYWYRQTLGQGPEFLTYFQNEAQLEKSRLLSDRFSAERPKGSFSTLEIQRTEQGDSAMYLCAGSTDRTGSSTGELFFGEGSRLTVL.

Concerning this clonotype itself: A read error may explain this, as a much larger clone is one base away. The chain uses TRBV4-1 and TRBJ2-3, with D perhaps assigned TRBD1 or TRBD2 (5 bases each). Looked up from germline, CDR1 is MGHRA and CDR2 is YSYEKL. Trimming took off 4 bases at V and 6 bases at J, with 8 bases between the two ends. The CDR3 extends over 12 amino acids. CDR3 nucleotide sequence: TGCGCCAGCAGCCGGGGGATGGATACGCAGTATTTT. Protein sequence: CASSRGMDTQYF.

This clonotype was seen many times. The chain has TRBV27 and TRBJ2-7; D tentatively fits TRBD1 or TRBD2 (5 bases each). Germline V gene lookup returns CDR1 MNHEY and CDR2 SMNVEV (reference sequence). CDR3 length: 13 residues. V shed 3 bases and J shed 3 bases, with 9 bases lying between them. The CDR3 coding sequence is TGTGCCAGCAGTTTGGGGGTCAACTACGAGCAGTACTTC. Protein sequence: CASSLGVNYEQYF.

This clonotype was counted many times. V usage is TRBV20-1 and J usage is TRBJ1-6; D unresolved. Germline lookup yields CDR1 DFQATT and CDR2 SNEGSKA (reference sequence). The germline V and J ends were trimmed by 0 bases and 2 bases, with 11 bases remaining between them. The CDR3 has 16 amino acids. This CDR3 reads CSARDIEGPYNSPLHF. The DNA for the CDR3 is TGCAGTGCTAGAGATATAGAGGGTCCCTATAATTCACCCCTCCACTTT.

This clonotype was seen ten or more times. CDR3 sequence: CASSPRTSGAWGETQYF. In DNA form, the CDR3 reads TGTGCCAGCAGCCCTAGGACTAGCGGGGCCTGGGGTGAGACCCAGTACTTC. The chain has TRBV7-2 and TRBJ2-5, with 12 nucleotides matching TRBD2. The CDR3 loop spans 17 amino acids. Germline CDR1 is SGHTA and CDR2 is FQGNSA. V lost 5 bases, J lost 5 bases, and 12 bases stayed unmatched. The full variable domain, in which reference TRBV7-2 and TRBJ2-5 provide the parts outside the CDR3, is GAGVSQSPSNKVTEKGKDVELRCDPISGHTALYWYRQSLGQGLEFLIYFQGNSAPDKSGLPSDRFSAERTGGSVSTLTIQRTQQEDSAVYLCASSPRTSGAWGETQYFGPGTRLLVL.

As to this clonotype: An end of the junction differs from the germline gene, which may be a read error. The V gene is TRBV27, the J gene TRBJ1-1; no firm D call. The CDR3 has 13 residues. Germline V gene lookup returns CDR1 MNHEY and CDR2 SMNVEV (reference sequence). CDR3: CASSLSENTAAFF. CDR3 bases: TGTGCCAGCAGTTTATCAGAGAACACTGCAGCTTTCTTT.

This clonotype has ten or more counts. This chain joins TRBV29-1 and TRBJ2-7, with D maybe TRBD1 (6 bases). The CDR3 is 13 amino acids. V was clipped by 7 bases and J by 0 bases, with 13 bases between them. Germline CDR1 and CDR2: SQVTM and ANQGSEA. The CDR3 DNA reads as TGCAGCGCCCGGACAGAAAACTCCTACGAGCAGTACTTC. Protein product: CSARTENSYEQYF.

The chain carries TRBV2 and TRBJ2-7, with a tentative D call TRBD1 (6 bases). This CDR3 has 15 amino acids. Deletions cut 6 bases from V and 2 bases from J, with 17 bases between. Germline CDR1 SNHLY, CDR2 FYNNEI. The CDR3 here is CASSPTGIFAYEQYF. The CDR3 DNA sequence: TGTGCCAGCAGCCCGACAGGCATCTTCGCCTACGAGCAGTACTTC.

The table lists this clonotype with many counts. This chain joins TRBV7-9 and TRBJ1-1; a weak D match, TRBD1 (5 bases). There are 16 residues in the CDR3. The germline V gene encodes CDR1 SEHNR and CDR2 FQNEAQ (reference sequence). V gave up 1 base and J gave up 3 bases, with 15 bases separating them. CDR3 bases: TGTGCCAGCAGCTTAGAGGACACCCCACTAGACACTGAAGCTTTCTTT. Translation: CASSLEDTPLDTEAFF.

V gene TRBV15 combines with J gene TRBJ1-3; D is unresolved. Trimming left V 3 bases short and J 3 bases short, with 3 bases between. Germline values: CDR1 LNHNV, CDR2 YYDKDF (reference sequence). CDR3 size: 12 residues. The DNA for the CDR3 is TGTGCCACCAGCAGTTTTGGAAACACCATATATTTT. This encodes CATSSFGNTIYF.

This clonotype appeared many times. J is TRBJ2-2 and V is TRBV6-1; D call uncertain. Germline loops: CDR1 MNHNS, CDR2 SASEGT. CDR3 size: 15 residues. V was cut by 2 bases and J by 3 bases, with 10 bases left in between. The CDR3 loop reads CASSERAEYTGELFF. In DNA form, the CDR3 reads TGTGCCAGCAGTGAACGGGCAGAGTACACCGGGGAGCTGTTTTTT.

The sample holds many counts of this clonotype. The V call is TRBV29-1, the J call TRBJ1-3, with a tentative D call TRBD1 (6 bases). Germline V gives CDR1 SQVTM, CDR2 ANQGSEA. V dropped 7 bases and J dropped 2 bases, with 18 bases sitting between them. This CDR3 has 15 residues. Here the CDR3 DNA reads TGCAGCGCAGTGGGACATTCATTCGCTGGAAACACCATATATTTT. Its protein is CSAVGHSFAGNTIYF.

As for this clonotype: It may be a read error: a sequence one base away is much more abundant. This chain joins TRBV27 and TRBJ2-2, with TRBD1 matching over 9 bases. Germline CDR1 is MNHEY and CDR2 is SMNVEV (reference sequence). V lost 4 bases and J lost 6; bases outside the gene matches: 3. CDR3 length equals 14 residues. CDR3 nucleotides: TGTGCCAGCAGTTGGACAGGGGAGGCCGGGGAGCTGTTTTTT. As protein: CASSWTGEAGELFF.

This clonotype occurred many times. The J gene is TRBJ2-7, the V gene TRBV4-3, with 9 bases matching TRBD1. The CDR3 has 15 residues. J lost 4 bases, V lost 2 bases, and 6 bases had no gene match. CDR1 is LGHNA and CDR2 is YSLEER in the germline V gene. The CDR3 sequence is CASSQSAQGAYEQYF. The CDR3, as DNA: TGCGCCAGCAGCCAATCGGCACAGGGGGCTTACGAGCAGTACTTC.

This clonotype was seen once. A much larger clone is a single base away; this may be a read error. This chain connects TRBV7-9 to TRBJ1-1; unclear D gene. Trimming removed 4 bases at V and 4 bases at J, with 16 bases between. The CDR3 is made up of 15 amino acids. CDR1 is SEHNR and CDR2 is FQNEAQ in the germline V gene (reference sequence). CDR3 sequence: CASSSQEDWGTEAFF. The CDR3 DNA is TGTGCCAGCAGCTCCCAAGAGGATTGGGGCACTGAAGCTTTCTTT.

In the case of this clonotype: It may be a read error: a sequence one base away is much more abundant. The gene calls are TRBV5-4 and TRBJ2-3, with D hard to call. The length of the CDR3 is 14 residues. Trimming shortened V by 2 bases and J by 2 bases, and 9 bases separated the two germline ends. CDR1 is SGHNT, CDR2 YYREEE, per germline (reference sequence). The CDR3 loop reads CASSLDPTTDTQYF. The CDR3 DNA sequence: TGTGCCAGCAGCTTAGACCCAACCACAGATACGCAGTATTTT.

This sequence joins TRBV20-1 and TRBJ2-7, with D perhaps matching TRBD1 or TRBD2 (5 bases each). The CDR3 totals 17 residues. Trimming took off 3 bases at V and 9 bases at J, with 30 bases between the two ends. Germline CDR1 reads DFQATT; CDR2 reads SNEGSKA (reference sequence). CDR3 in DNA: TGCAGTGCTAGCCGTAACACAAACCGGGACCCTGGGTTCGGGCAGTACTTC. Translation: CSASRNTNRDPGFGQYF.

The rearrangement joins TRBV24-1 to TRBJ2-3, with 9 bases identical to TRBD2. This CDR3 spans 17 amino acids. V shed 4 bases, J shed 4 bases, and the junction held 11 bases outside the gene matches. The germline V gene encodes CDR1 KGHDR and CDR2 SFDVKD. The CDR3 DNA reads as TGTGCCACCAGTGACACCTTTAGCGGGAGTGACGCAGATACGCAGTATTTT. Translating it yields CATSDTFSGSDADTQYF.